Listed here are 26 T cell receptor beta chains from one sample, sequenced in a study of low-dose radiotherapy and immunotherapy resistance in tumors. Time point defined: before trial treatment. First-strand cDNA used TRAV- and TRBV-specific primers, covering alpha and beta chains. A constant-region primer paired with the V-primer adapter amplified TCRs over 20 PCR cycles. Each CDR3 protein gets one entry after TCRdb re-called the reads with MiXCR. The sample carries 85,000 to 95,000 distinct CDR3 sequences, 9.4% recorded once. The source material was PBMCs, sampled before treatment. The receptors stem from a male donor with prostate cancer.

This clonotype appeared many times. This chain's CDR3 is CSVIKGGKSSYEQYF. DNA for the CDR3: TGCAGCGTTATTAAAGGGGGGAAAAGCTCCTACGAGCAGTACTTC. The rearrangement uses TRBV29-1 and TRBJ2-7; D possibly uses TRBD1 or TRBD2 (6 bases each). Germline V gene lookup returns CDR1 SQVTM and CDR2 ANQGSEA. The CDR3 loop spans 15 amino acids. V was shortened by 5 bases and J by 0 bases, with 17 bases between the two germline ends.

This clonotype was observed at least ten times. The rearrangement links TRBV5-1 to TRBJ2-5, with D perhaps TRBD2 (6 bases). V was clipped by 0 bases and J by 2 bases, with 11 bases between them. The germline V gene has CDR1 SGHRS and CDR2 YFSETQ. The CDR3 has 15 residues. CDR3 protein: CASSLGTTTQETQYF. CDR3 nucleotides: TGCGCCAGCAGCTTGGGGACTACCACACAAGAGACCCAGTACTTC.

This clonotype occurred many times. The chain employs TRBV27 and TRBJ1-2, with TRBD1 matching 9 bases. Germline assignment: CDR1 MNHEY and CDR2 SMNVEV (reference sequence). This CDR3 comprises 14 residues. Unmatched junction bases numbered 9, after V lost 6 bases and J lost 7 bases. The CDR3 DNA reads TGTGCCAGCAGCACACAGGGGGCCGGCGGTGGCTACACCTTC. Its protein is CASSTQGAGGGYTF.

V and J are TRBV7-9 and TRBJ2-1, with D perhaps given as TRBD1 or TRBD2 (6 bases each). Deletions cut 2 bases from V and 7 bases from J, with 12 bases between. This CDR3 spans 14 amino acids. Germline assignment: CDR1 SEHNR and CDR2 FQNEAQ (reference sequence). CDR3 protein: CASSLLGGPNEQFF. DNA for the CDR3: TGTGCCAGCAGCTTACTAGGGGGGCCGAATGAGCAGTTCTTC. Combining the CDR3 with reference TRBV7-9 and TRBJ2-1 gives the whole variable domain DTGVSQNPRHKITKRGQNVTFRCDPISEHNRLYWYRQTLGQGPEFLTYFQNEAQLEKSRLLSDRFSAERPKGSFSTLEIQRTEQGDSAMYLCASSLLGGPNEQFFGPGTRLTVL.

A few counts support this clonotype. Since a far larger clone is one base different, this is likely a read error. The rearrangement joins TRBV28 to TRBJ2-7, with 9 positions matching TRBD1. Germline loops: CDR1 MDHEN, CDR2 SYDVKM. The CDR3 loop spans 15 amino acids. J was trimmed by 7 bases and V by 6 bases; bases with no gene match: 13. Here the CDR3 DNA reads TGTGCCAGCAGCCGGGGGGACAGGGACTACAATGAGCAGTACTTC. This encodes CASSRGDRDYNEQYF.

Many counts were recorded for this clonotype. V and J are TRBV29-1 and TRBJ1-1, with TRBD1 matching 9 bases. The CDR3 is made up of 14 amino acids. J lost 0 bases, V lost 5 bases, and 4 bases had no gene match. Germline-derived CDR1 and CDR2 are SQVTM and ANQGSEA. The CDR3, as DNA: TGCAGCGTTACCACAGGGGGCATGAACACTGAAGCTTTCTTT. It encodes CSVTTGGMNTEAFF.

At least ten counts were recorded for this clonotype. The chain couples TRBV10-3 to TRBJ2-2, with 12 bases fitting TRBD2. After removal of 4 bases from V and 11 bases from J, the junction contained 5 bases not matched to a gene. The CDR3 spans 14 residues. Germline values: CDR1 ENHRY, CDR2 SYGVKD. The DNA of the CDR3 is TGTGCCATCAGTGCGGCTAGCGGGAGGGCAGAGCTGTTTTTT. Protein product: CAISAASGRAELFF.

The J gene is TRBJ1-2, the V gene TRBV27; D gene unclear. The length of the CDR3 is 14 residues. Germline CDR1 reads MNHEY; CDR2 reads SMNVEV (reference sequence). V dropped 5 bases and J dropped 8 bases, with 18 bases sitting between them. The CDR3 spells CASSPGGGVGGYTF. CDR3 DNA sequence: TGTGCCAGCAGTCCGGGCGGTGGCGTAGGCGGCTACACCTTC.

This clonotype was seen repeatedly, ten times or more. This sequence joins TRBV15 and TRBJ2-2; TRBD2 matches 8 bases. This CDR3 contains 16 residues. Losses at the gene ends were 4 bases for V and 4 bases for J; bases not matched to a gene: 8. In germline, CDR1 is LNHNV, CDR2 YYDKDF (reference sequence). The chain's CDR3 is CATSIPRAGGTGELFF. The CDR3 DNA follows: TGTGCCACCAGCATCCCCAGGGCGGGAGGCACCGGGGAGCTGTTTTTT. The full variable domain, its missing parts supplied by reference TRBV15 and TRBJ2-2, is DAMVIQNPRYQVTQFGKPVTLSCSQTLNHNVMYWYQQKSSQAPKLLFHYYDKDFNNEADTPDNFQSRRPNTSFCFLDIRSPGLGDTAMYLCATSIPRAGGTGELFFGEGSRLTVL.

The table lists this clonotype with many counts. The chain's CDR3 is CASSVGDSDANYGYTF. In nucleotides, the CDR3 is TGTGCCAGCAGCGTAGGGGACAGCGACGCTAACTATGGCTACACCTTC. The rearrangement links TRBV9 to TRBJ1-2; 7 nucleotides agree with TRBD1. The germline V gene encodes CDR1 SGDLS and CDR2 YYNGEE. V lost 0 bases to trimming and J lost 0 bases; unmatched junction nucleotides: 5. CDR3 length equals 16 residues.

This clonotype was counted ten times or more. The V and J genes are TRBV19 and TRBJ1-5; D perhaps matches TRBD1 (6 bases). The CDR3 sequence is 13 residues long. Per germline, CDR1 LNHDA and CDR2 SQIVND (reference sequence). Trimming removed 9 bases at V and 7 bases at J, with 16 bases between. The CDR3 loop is CASQDNRAQPQHF. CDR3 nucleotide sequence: TGTGCCAGCCAAGACAACAGGGCCCAGCCCCAGCATTTT. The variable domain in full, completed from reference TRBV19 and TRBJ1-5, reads DGGITQSPKYLFRKEGQNVTLSCEQNLNHDAMYWYRQDPGQGLRLIYYSQIVNDFQKGDIAEGYSVSREKKESFPLTVTSAQKNPTAFYLCASQDNRAQPQHFGDGTRLSIL.

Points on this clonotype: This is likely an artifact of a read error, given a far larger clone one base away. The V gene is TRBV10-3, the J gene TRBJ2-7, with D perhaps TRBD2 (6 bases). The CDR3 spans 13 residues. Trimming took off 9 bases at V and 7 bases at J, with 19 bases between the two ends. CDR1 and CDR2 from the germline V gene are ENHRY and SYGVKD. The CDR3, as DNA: TGTGCCATGGGACTGGATTTTAGGGATGAGCAGTACTTC. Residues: CAMGLDFRDEQYF.

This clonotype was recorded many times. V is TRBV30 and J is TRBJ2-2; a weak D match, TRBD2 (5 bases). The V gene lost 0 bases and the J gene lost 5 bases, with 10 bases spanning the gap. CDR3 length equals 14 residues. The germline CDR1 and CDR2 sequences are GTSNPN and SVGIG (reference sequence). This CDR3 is CAWSVQSGTGELFF. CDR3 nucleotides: TGTGCCTGGAGTGTACAATCGGGGACCGGGGAGCTGTTTTTT.

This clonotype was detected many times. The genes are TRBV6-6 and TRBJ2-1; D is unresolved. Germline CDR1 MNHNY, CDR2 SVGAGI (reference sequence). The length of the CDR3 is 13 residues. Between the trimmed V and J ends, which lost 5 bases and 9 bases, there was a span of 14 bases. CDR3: CASSTPTGSEQFF. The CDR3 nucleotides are TGTGCCAGCAGTACGCCTACCGGGTCTGAGCAGTTCTTC.

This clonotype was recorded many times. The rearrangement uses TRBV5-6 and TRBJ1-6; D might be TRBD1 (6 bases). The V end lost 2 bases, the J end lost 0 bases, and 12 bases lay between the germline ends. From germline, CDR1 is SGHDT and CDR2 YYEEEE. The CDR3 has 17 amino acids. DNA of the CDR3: TGTGCCAGCAGCTTCCGGGACATGAGCTCCTATAATTCACCCCTCCACTTT. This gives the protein CASSFRDMSSYNSPLHF. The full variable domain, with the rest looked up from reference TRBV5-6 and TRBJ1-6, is DAGVTQSPTHLIKTRGQQVTLRCSPKSGHDTVSWYQQALGQGPQFIFQYYEEEERQRGNFPDRFSGHQFPNYSSELNVNALLLGDSALYLCASSFRDMSSYNSPLHFGNGTRLTVT.

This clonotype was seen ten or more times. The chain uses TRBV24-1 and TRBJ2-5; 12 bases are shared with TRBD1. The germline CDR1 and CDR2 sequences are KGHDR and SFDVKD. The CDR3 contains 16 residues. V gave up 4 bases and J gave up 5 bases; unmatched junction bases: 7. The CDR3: CATSDTGTGGRETQYF. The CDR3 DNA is TGTGCCACCAGTGACACTGGGACAGGGGGCCGGGAGACCCAGTACTTC.

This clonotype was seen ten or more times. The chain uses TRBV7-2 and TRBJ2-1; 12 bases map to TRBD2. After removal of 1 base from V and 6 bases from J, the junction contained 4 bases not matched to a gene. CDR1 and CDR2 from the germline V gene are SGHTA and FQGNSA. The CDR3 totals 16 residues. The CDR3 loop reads CASSLEASGRGNEQFF. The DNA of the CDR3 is TGTGCCAGCAGCTTAGAAGCTAGCGGGAGGGGCAATGAGCAGTTCTTC.

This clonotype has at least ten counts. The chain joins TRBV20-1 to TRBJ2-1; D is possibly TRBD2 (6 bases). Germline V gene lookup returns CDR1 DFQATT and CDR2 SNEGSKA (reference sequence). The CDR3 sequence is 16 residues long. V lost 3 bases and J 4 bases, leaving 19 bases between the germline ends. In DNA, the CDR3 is TGCAGTGCTAGGTACCCCGAGGACTATGCTTACAATGAGCAGTTCTTC. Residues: CSARYPEDYAYNEQFF.

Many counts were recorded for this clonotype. CDR3 bases: TGTGCCAGCAGCCTTCCCGCTGCCTATGAGCAGTTCTTC. Translating gives CASSLPAAYEQFF. The chain joins TRBV6-6 to TRBJ2-1; D is unresolved. Per the germline V gene, CDR1 is MNHNY and CDR2 is SVGAGI (reference sequence). V lost 6 bases and J lost 8, with 14 bases in between. The CDR3 totals 13 residues.

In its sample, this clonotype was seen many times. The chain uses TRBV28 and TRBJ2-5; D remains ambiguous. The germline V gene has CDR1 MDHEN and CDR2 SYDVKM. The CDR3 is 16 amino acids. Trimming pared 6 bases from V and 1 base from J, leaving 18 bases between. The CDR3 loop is CASSPYPLGGQETQYF. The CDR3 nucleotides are TGTGCCAGCAGCCCTTACCCGTTGGGCGGCCAAGAGACCCAGTACTTC.

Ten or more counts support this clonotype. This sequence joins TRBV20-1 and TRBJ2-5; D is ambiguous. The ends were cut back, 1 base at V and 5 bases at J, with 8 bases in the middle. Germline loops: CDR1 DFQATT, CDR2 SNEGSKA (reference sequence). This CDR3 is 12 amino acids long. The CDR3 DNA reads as TGCAGTGCTAGAGGGGATAGTGAGACCCAGTACTTC. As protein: CSARGDSETQYF.

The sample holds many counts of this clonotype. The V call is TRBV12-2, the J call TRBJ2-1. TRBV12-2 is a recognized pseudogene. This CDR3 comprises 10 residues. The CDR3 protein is CASRFFSQFF. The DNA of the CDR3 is TGTGCAAGTCGCTTCTTCTCTCAGTTCTTC.

CDR3: CASTWGRENEQFF. The CDR3, as DNA: TGTGCCAGCACCTGGGGCAGGGAGAATGAGCAGTTCTTC. The chain employs TRBV12-3 or TRBV12-4 and TRBJ2-1; D may correspond to TRBD1 or TRBD2 (5 bases each). This CDR3 spans 13 amino acids. V was clipped by 7 bases and J by 7 bases, with 14 bases between them.

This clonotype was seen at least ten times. The CDR3: CASSPSRGRALNTEAFF. The CDR3, as DNA: TGTGCCAGCTCCCCCTCTCGAGGCAGAGCCCTGAACACTGAAGCTTTCTTT. The chain carries TRBV27 and TRBJ1-1; D not certain. CDR3 size: 17 residues. Trimming took off 8 bases at V and 0 bases at J, with 22 bases between the two ends. The germline V gene has CDR1 MNHEY and CDR2 SMNVEV (reference sequence).

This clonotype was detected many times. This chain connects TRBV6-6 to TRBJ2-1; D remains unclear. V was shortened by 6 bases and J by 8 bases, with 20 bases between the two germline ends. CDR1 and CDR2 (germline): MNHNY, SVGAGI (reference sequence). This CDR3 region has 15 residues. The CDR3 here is CASRPHDEFRDEQFF. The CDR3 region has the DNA TGTGCCAGCAGACCCCACGACGAGTTTAGGGATGAGCAGTTCTTC.

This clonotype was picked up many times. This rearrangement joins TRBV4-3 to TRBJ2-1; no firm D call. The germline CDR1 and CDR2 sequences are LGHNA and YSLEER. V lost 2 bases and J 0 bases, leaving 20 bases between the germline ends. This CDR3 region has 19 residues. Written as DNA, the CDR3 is TGCGCCAGCAGCCAAAGGCCAGGACGAAGTACGAGCTCCTACAATGAGCAGTTCTTC. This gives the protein CASSQRPGRSTSSYNEQFF.